The present T cell receptor beta chain was sequenced within a study of blood T cell repertoires in COVID-19. Turning to the study itself: Some COVID-19 samples were acute and others convalescent; all came from the United States, Italy and Spain.

CDR3 length equals 17 residues. V dropped 0 bases and J dropped 7 bases, with 17 bases sitting between them. Germline CDR1 SGHRS, CDR2 YFSETQ. In the authors' methods: From reference gene primer amplification, estimates of nucleated cell counts were derived. Data came from immunoSEQ multiplex PCR; TCRdb stores just in-frame clones and leaves some out. V and J calls plus clone size are reproduced from that table; the DNA served to infer D and trimming. The sample includes 300,000 to 450,000 clones, more than 70% of them seen just once. Material: peripheral blood. V is TRBV5-1 and J is TRBJ1-6, with D perhaps TRBD1 (5 bases). The source of this sequence is a woman aged 55 to 70 with COVID-19, enrolled during active disease. As DNA, the CDR3 is TGCGCCAGCAGCTTGGAGGAGGGGACCGGGTCGAATTCACCCCTCCACTTT. Amino acids: CASSLEEGTGSNSPLHF.